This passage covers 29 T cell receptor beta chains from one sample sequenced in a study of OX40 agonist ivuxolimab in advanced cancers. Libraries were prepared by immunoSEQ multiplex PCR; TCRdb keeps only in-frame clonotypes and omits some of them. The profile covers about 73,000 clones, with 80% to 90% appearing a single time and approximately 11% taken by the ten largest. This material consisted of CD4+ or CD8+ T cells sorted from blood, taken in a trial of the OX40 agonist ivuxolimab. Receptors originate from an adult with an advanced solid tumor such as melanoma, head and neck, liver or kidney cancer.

The CDR3 nucleotides read TGTGCCAGCAGTTTCGGGCTAGCGGGAGTCGATGAGCAGTTCTTC. Residues: CASSFGLAGVDEQFF. The chain recombines TRBV6-6 with TRBJ2-1; 10 nucleotides agree with TRBD2. The CDR3 is made up of 15 amino acids. V lost 4 bases to trimming and J lost 8 bases; unmatched junction nucleotides: 8. CDR1 is MNHNY, CDR2 SVGAGI, per germline (reference sequence).

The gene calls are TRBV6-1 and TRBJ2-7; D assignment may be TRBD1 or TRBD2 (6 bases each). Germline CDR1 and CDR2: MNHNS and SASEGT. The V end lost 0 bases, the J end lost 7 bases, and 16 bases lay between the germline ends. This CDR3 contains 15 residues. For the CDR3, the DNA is TGTGCCAGCAGTGAAGCACAGGGCTGGAGGGTGGAGCAGTACTTC. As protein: CASSEAQGWRVEQYF.

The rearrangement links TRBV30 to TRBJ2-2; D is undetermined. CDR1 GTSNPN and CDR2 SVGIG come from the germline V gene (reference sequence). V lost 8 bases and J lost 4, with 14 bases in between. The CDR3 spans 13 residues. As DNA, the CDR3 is TGTGCCCGACCGGGCTGGAGCACCGGGGAGCTGTTTTTT. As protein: CARPGWSTGELFF.

As DNA, the CDR3 is TGCGCCAGCAGCCATGGTCCCGGGACAGGGATGAACACTGAAGCTTTCTTT. Encoded protein: CASSHGPGTGMNTEAFF. This chain joins TRBV4-1 and TRBJ1-1, with 9 bases identical to TRBD1. The CDR3 totals 17 residues. Germline assignment: CDR1 MGHRA and CDR2 YSYEKL. The V gene end was trimmed by 3 bases and the J gene end by 0 bases; junction bases not matched to a gene: 8.

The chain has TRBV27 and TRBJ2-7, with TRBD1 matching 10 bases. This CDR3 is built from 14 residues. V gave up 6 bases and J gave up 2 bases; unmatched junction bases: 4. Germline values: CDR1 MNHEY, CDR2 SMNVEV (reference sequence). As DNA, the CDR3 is TGTGCCAGCAGCGTCGGGACAGGGGCCTACGAGCAGTACTTC. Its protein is CASSVGTGAYEQYF.

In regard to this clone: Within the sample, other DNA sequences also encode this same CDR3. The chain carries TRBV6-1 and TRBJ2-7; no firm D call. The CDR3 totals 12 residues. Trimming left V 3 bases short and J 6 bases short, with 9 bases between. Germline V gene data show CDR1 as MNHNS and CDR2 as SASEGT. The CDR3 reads CASSEAVSEQYF. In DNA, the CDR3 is TGTGCCAGCAGTGAGGCAGTCTCCGAGCAGTACTTC.

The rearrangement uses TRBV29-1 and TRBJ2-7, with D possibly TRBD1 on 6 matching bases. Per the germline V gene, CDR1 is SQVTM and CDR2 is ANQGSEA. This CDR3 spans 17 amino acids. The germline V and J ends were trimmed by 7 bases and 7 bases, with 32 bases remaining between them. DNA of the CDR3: TGCAGCGCGCCCCCTATCGGGTCCTGGACAGCAACAGGGGAGCAGTACTTC. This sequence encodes CSAPPIGSWTATGEQYF.

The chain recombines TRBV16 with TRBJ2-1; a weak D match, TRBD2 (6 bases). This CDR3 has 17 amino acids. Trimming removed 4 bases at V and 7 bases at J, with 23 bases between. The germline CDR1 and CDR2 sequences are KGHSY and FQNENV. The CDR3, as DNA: TGTGCCAGCAGCCCAGTGAGGGTAGCGGCGCGAGGGAATGAGCAGTTCTTC. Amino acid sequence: CASSPVRVAARGNEQFF.

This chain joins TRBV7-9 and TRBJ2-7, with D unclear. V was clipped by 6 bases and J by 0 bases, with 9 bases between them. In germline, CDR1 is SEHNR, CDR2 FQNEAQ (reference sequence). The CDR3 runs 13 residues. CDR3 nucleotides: TGTGCCAGCAGGAGGTCCCTCTCCTACGAGCAGTACTTC. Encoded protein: CASRRSLSYEQYF.

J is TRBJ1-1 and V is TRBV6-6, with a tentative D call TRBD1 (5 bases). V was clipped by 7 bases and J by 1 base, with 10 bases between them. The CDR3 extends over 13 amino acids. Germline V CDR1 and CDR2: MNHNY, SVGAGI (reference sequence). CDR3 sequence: CASKVTENTEAFF. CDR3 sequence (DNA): TGTGCCAGCAAAGTGACAGAGAACACTGAAGCTTTCTTT.

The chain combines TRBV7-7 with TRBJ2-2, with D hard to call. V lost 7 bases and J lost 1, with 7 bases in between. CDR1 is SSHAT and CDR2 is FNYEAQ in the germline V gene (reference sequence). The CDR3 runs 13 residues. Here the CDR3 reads CASMDGNTGELFF. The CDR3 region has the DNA TGTGCCAGCATGGACGGGAACACCGGGGAGCTGTTTTTT.

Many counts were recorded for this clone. The DNA for the CDR3 is TGTGCCAGCAGTGAAGATAAAACGAGACTAGCGGTGATCTACAATGAGCAGTTCTTC. This sequence encodes CASSEDKTRLAVIYNEQFF. V and J are TRBV6-1 and TRBJ2-1; 9 positions agree with TRBD2. The CDR3 contains 19 residues. Germline trimming cut 1 base from V and 3 bases from J; bases unmatched to any gene: 13. CDR1 MNHNS and CDR2 SASEGT come from the germline V gene.

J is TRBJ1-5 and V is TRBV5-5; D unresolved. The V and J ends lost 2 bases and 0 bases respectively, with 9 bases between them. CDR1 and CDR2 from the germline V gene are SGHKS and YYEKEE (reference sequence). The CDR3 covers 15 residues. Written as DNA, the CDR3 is TGTGCCAGCAGCTTTGACACAGATAGCAATCAGCCCCAGCATTTT. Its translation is CASSFDTDSNQPQHF.

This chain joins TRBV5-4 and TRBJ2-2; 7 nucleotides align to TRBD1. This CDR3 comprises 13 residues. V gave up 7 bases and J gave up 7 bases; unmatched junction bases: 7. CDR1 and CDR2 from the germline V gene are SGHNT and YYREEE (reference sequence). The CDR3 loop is CASLEGASGELFF. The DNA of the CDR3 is TGTGCCAGCCTCGAGGGGGCAAGCGGGGAGCTGTTTTTT.

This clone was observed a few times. The CDR3 spells CASSYRGVQPQHF. The CDR3 DNA follows: TGTGCCAGCAGTTACAGGGGGGTTCAGCCCCAGCATTTT. This sequence joins TRBV27 and TRBJ1-5; 8 bases match TRBD1. Germline CDR1 MNHEY, CDR2 SMNVEV (reference sequence). The CDR3 sequence is 13 residues long. The ends lost 4 bases at V and 6 bases at J; junction bases unmatched: 2.

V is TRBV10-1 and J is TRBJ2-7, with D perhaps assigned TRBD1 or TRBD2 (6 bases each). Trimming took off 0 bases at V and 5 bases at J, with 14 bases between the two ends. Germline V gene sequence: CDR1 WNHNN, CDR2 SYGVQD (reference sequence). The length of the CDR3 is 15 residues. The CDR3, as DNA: TGCGCCAGCAGTGAGTCGATCGTGGGGGGCCACGAGCAGTACTTC. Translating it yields CASSESIVGGHEQYF.

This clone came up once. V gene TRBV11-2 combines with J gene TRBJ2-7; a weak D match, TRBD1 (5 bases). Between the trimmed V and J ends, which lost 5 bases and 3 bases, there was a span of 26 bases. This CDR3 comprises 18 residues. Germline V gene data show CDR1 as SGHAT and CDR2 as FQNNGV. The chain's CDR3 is CASSQTGAPIRADYEQYF. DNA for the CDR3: TGTGCCAGCAGCCAAACAGGCGCACCCATTAGGGCGGACTACGAGCAGTACTTC.

The CDR3 sequence: CASVGFRDTQYF. CDR3 nucleotides: TGTGCCAGCGTCGGTTTCAGAGATACGCAGTATTTT. The chain uses TRBV27 and TRBJ2-3, with D unresolved. The CDR3 spans 12 residues. Per germline, CDR1 MNHEY and CDR2 SMNVEV (reference sequence). Trimming removed 8 bases from V and 5 bases from J, with 11 bases in between.

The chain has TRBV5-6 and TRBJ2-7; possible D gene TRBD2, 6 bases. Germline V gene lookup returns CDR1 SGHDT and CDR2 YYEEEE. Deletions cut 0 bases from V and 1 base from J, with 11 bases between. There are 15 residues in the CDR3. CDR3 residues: CASSLAASASYEQYF. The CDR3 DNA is TGTGCCAGCAGCTTGGCGGCTAGCGCTTCCTACGAGCAGTACTTC.

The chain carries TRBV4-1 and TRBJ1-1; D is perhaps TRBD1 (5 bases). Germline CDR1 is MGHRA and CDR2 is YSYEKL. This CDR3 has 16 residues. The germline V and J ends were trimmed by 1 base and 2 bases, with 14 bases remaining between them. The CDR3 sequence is CASSQGSGGGNTEAFF. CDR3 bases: TGCGCCAGCAGCCAAGGTTCCGGGGGGGGAAACACTGAAGCTTTCTTT.

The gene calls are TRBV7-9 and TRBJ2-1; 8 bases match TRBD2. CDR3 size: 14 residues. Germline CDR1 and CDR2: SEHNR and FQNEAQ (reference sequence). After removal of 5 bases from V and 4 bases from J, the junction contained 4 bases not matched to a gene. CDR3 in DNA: TGTGCCAGCAGCCGTACTAGCGGTTACAATGAGCAGTTCTTC. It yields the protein CASSRTSGYNEQFF. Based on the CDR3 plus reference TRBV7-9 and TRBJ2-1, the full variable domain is DTGVSQNPRHKITKRGQNVTFRCDPISEHNRLYWYRQTLGQGPEFLTYFQNEAQLEKSRLLSDRFSAERPKGSFSTLEIQRTEQGDSAMYLCASSRTSGYNEQFFGPGTRLTVL.

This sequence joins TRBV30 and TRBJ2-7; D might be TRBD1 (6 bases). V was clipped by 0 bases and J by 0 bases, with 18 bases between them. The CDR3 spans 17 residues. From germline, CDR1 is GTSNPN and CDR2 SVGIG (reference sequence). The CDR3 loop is CAWSVRVGGSSSYEQYF. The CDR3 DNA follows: TGTGCCTGGAGTGTACGGGTAGGGGGAAGTAGCTCCTACGAGCAGTACTTC. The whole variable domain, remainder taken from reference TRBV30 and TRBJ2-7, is SQTIHQWPATLVQPVGSPLSLECTVEGTSNPNLYWYRQAAGRGLQLLFYSVGIGQISSEVPQNLSASRPQDRQFILSSKKLLLSDSGFYLCAWSVRVGGSSSYEQYFGPGTRLTVT.

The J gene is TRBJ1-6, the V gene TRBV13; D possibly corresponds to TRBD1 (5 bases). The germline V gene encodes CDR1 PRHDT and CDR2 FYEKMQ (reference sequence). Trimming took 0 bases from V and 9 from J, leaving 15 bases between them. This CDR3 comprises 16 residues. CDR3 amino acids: CASSLGQGVLISPLHF. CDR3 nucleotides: TGTGCCAGCAGCTTAGGGCAGGGAGTCTTGATTTCACCCCTCCACTTT. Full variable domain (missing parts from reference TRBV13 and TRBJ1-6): AAGVIQSPRHLIKEKRETATLKCYPIPRHDTVYWYQQGPGQDPQFLISFYEKMQSDKGSIPDRFSAQQFSDYHSELNMSSLELGDSALYFCASSLGQGVLISPLHFGNGTRLTVT.

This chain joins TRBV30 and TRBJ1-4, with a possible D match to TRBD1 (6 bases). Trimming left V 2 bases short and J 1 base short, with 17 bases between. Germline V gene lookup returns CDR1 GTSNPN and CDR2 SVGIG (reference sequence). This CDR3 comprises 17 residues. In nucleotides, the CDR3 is TGTGCCTGGAGTAACTATCCCACACAGGGAACTAATGAAAAACTGTTTTTT. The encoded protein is CAWSNYPTQGTNEKLFF.

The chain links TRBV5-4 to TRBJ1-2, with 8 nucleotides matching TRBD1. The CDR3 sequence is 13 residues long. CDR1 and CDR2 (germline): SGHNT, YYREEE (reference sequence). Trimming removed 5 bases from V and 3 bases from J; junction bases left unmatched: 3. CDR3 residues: CASRTGVDYGYTF. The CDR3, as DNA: TGTGCCAGCAGGACAGGGGTAGACTATGGCTACACCTTC.

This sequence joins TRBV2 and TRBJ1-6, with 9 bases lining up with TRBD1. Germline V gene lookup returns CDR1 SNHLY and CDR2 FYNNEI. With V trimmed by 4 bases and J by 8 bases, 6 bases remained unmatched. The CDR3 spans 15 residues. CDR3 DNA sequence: TGTGCCAGCAGTGTCTCCCGGGACAGGGATTCACCCCTCCACTTT. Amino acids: CASSVSRDRDSPLHF.

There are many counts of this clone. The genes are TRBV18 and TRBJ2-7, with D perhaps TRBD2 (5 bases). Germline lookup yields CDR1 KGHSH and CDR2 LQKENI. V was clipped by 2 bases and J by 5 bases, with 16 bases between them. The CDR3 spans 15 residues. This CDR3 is CASSPNSGGWDEQYF. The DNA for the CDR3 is TGTGCCAGCTCACCAAATTCTGGAGGATGGGACGAGCAGTACTTC.

The CDR3 nucleotides read TGTGCCAGCAGCGTCACGGGGGTCTACGAGCAGTACTTC. As protein: CASSVTGVYEQYF. This sequence joins TRBV5-4 and TRBJ2-7; D is possibly TRBD2 (6 bases). This CDR3 has 13 amino acids. CDR1 SGHNT and CDR2 YYREEE come from the germline V gene (reference sequence). V shed 4 bases and J shed 3 bases, with 11 bases lying between them.

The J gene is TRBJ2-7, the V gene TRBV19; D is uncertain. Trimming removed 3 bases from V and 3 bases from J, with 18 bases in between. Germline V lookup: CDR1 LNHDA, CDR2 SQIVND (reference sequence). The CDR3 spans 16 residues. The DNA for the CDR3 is TGTGCCAGTAGTATCGGACGGCGCCCTACACTCTACGAGCAGTACTTC. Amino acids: CASSIGRRPTLYEQYF.